This entry is about one T cell receptor (beta chain). It lacks a known antigen. Base quality data are lacking; no much larger clone is found one base away. These data originate in a study of T cells in localized non-small cell lung cancer (dated by TCRdb to 2019 to 2021). Regarding the research as a whole: The study analyzed T cell repertoires of hundreds of early-stage NSCLC patients, comparing tumors and uninvolved tumor-adjacent lungs. All 230 or so NSCLC patients in the cohort were treatment-naive and had localized lung tumors that were resected. The mean age of the NSCLC patients was roughly 70 years, with 130 or so men and 95 to 110 women.

At diagnosis, tumor, uninvolved tumor-adjacent lung and peripheral blood were collected and then preserved as a mix of FFPE and fresh-frozen material. Blood samples were analyzed as peripheral blood mononuclear cells for TCR repertoire profiling. Overall study results and their limits: Because multi-region tumor sequencing was not performed, intratumor heterogeneity could not be ruled out. Longer overall survival was associated with higher blood T cell density, whereas shorter survival was associated with higher adjacent-lung clonality. Uninvolved tumor-adjacent lung showed the highest T cell clonality, higher than tumor, which suggests more focused antigenic responses in the uninvolved tumor-adjacent lung. Of the top 100 tumor clones, a median of about 53 were detected in paired uninvolved adjacent lung; over 25 were also among that lung's top 100. Because the study design was exploratory, TCR variables were selected using unadjusted p-values without false-discovery rate correction.

The immunoSEQ Assay was used to sequence TCR beta CDR3 regions from DNA. Regarding the original processing steps: To compute T cell density, TCR beta template counts were normalized to usable DNA, which was estimated by amplifying housekeeping genes. The preseqR package was used to estimate richness by extrapolating to 400,000 templates for PBMC samples and to 120,000 templates for tissue samples. Clonality was calculated as one minus Pielou's evenness. Tissue-enriched TCRs were identified by differential abundance testing using productive amino-acid clonotypes, minimum total count 5 and alpha 0.1. Repertoire overlap between compartments was quantified with the Jaccard Index and Morisita Overlap Index. GLIPH grouped TCR beta CDR3s together with public tetramer-defined viral CDR3s, and a viral motif had to include at least three viral sequences and also show V-gene enrichment. TCRdb obtained this table from immuneACCESS and retained in-frame rearrangements with V and J assigned. These tables miss some clones; where compared with another copy, unresolved V genes account for less than half of the shortfall, and the remainder is unexplained. The V and J calls and clone size come from that table; D and trimming were worked out from the DNA. The sample data list about 17,000 clones, and around 89% of these were observed just once. Of the sample, more than 3% falls within the top ten clones.

This TCR came from a male donor at least 60 years old with stage II squamous cell lung carcinoma. The material sequenced was peripheral blood, taken before any cancer treatment.

The CDR3 region: CASSYSFHNEQFF. The base sequence is TGTGCCAGCAGTTACTCATTCCACAATGAGCAGTTCTTC. This chain is built from TRBV6-6 and TRBJ2-1, with no confidently assigned D gene. Looking up the germline V gene (reference sequence) yields CDR1 MNHNY and CDR2 SVGAGI. At the junction V is shortened by 0 bases and J by 5 bases, with 5 bases in between. The CDR3 covers 13 residues, taking in both the cysteine and the phenylalanine. This entry keeps only the CDR3 DNA: 39 bases, framed from base 1.